The rows below give T cell receptor beta chains drawn from one sample of a study of shared clonotypes between healthy human individuals. Repertoires were generated with immunoSEQ multiplex PCR, while TCRdb's copy carries only in-frame clones and drops some. Here the sample spans roughly 500,000 clones, approximately 79% being singletons. The sequenced sample consisted of PBMCs. These receptors were obtained from a woman in her forties in good health. Some clones in this sample may be carry-over from other donors' samples. Each CDR3 is given with its conserved first and last residue. The D gene is left open where the match is weak. Clone size appears in some rows only: once, few, many, or a class for an expanded clone.

v_call	clone_size	j_call	d_call	cdr3_nt	cdr3_aa
TRBV5-6	NA	TRBJ2-7	TRBD1	TGTGCCAGCAGCGCTGGGACAGGGTTTCCCTACGAGCAGTACTTC	CASSAGTGFPYEQYF
TRBV5-4	NA	TRBJ1-2	TRBD1	TGTGCCAGCAGCTTGACAGGGGGGGTGGATGGCTACACCTTC	CASSLTGGVDGYTF
TRBV10-2	NA	TRBJ1-1	TRBD1	TGCGCCAGCAGTGGGATATTACTGGACAGGGTTGACACTGAAGCTTTCTTT	CASSGILLDRVDTEAFF
TRBV6-1	NA	TRBJ1-2	NA	TGTGCCAGCAGTGAACGGGCGGTCGGCTACACCTTC	CASSERAVGYTF
TRBV15	NA	TRBJ1-2	NA	TGTGCCACCAGCAGAGATAAGGCAGGGGATCGCTACACCTTC	CATSRDKAGDRYTF
TRBV30	NA	TRBJ1-5	NA	TGTGCCTGGAGTCCCGCTTTGAACAGAAATAGCAATCAGCCCCAGCATTTT	CAWSPALNRNSNQPQHF
TRBV7-2	once	TRBJ2-5	NA	TGTGCCAGCAGCTTTAACTCGGGCAGGGAGGAGACCCAGTACTTC	CASSFNSGREETQYF
TRBV19	NA	TRBJ2-3	NA	TGTGCCACCTCCCCAGGGCTGAGCACAGATACGCAGTATTTT	CATSPGLSTDTQYF
TRBV4-1	NA	TRBJ1-2	NA	TGCGCCAGCAGCCAAGATCTGACAGTCACCTATGGCTACACCTTC	CASSQDLTVTYGYTF
TRBV14	NA	TRBJ2-1	NA	TGTGCCAGCAGCCAAGATTCCGGCCTAGGCTATGAGCAGTTCTTC	CASSQDSGLGYEQFF
TRBV7-8	NA	TRBJ2-1	TRBD2	TGTGCCAGCAGCCGAGCTAGCGGGAGTTATGAGCAGTTCTTC	CASSRASGSYEQFF
TRBV9	NA	TRBJ2-1	NA	TGTGCCAGCAGCGTAGATCCGGGATTCTACAATGAGCAGTTCTTC	CASSVDPGFYNEQFF
TRBV9	NA	TRBJ2-5	TRBD2	TGTGCCAGCAGCGTAGTGGGGGGGTGGCAAGAGACCCAGTACTTC	CASSVVGGWQETQYF
TRBV30	NA	TRBJ2-3	TRBD2	TGTGCCTGGGGTAGCGGGACCGTTTCCGATACGCAGTATTTT	CAWGSGTVSDTQYF
TRBV4-2	NA	TRBJ1-1	NA	TGTGCCAGCAGCCATTTCGGGGTAATGGCTGAAGCTTTCTTT	CASSHFGVMAEAFF
TRBV6-4	NA	TRBJ2-3	TRBD2	TGTGCCAGCAGCCCGGGACTAGCCGCAGATACGCAGTATTTT	CASSPGLAADTQYF
TRBV19	few	TRBJ1-1	NA	TGTGCCAGTACCCCCGTTAGGGCGGCAGGCACTGAAGCTTTCTTT	CASTPVRAAGTEAFF
TRBV7-2	few	TRBJ2-5	NA	TGTGCCAGCAGTCCCCGTCGGGCCCAAGAGACCCAGTACTTC	CASSPRRAQETQYF